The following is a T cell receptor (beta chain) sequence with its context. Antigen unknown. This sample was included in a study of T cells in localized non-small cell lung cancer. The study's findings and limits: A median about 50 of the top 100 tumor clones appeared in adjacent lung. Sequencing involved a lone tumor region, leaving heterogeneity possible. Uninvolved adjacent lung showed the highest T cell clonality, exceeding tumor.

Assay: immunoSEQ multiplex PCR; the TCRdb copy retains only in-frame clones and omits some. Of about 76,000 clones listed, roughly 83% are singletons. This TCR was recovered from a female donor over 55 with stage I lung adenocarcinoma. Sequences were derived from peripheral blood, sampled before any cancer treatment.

The CDR3 region is CASSLDTGGYNEQFF. CDR3 DNA sequence: TGTGCCAGCAGCTTAGATACCGGGGGGTACAATGAGCAGTTCTTC. This rearrangement joins TRBV7-3 to TRBJ2-1, with TRBD2 matching over 7 bases. V lost 2 bases to trimming and J lost 4 bases; unmatched junction nucleotides: 5. The CDR3 totals 15 residues. Germline-derived CDR1 and CDR2 are SGHTA and FQGTGA.